This TCR beta chain was recovered during a study of human T cells and chemical hapten exposure listed by TCRdb under 2021. Regarding the complete study: For sensitization, 2% DPC in acetone was applied to a roughly 2 cm by roughly 2 cm area of upper inner arm skin. Throughout the roughly 25-week study period, patients were also given weekly therapeutic DPC doses on the scalp. Patch tests used Finn chambers with 0.01% DPC on the upper back, scored after 6 days by International Contact Dermatitis Research Group standards. Alopecia areata with under or over 50% scalp involvement, alopecia totalis and alopecia universalis were represented in the patient cohort, which was mostly female. Libraries were pooled for sequencing, and variation in per-sample TCR yields was attributed mainly to small differences in library volumes within the pool. The study tracked peripheral blood TCR repertoire changes in vivo during primary and secondary sensitization to the hapten diphenylcyclopropenone (DPC) in alopecia patients. Patient blood was sampled pre-sensitization (week 0) and at 2, 6 and about 24 weeks after DPC sensitization. For TCR sequencing, blood came from approximately 29 alopecia patients at anywhere from one to four time points (pre-sensitization, 2, 6 and 24 weeks). General findings and caveats noted by the study authors: The number of TCRs above 1 in 1000 frequency did not change with DPC sensitization; there was no evidence of global repertoire structure alterations. After repeated subsampling, changes were observed in the strength of the expansion versus patch-test correlation and in the threshold at which the correlation became significant. Expanded TCRs formed significantly more large CDR3 similarity clusters than pre-sensitization or healthy control sets, consistent with antigen-driven responses. Patch test score correlated positively with the number of PT1 expanded TCRs, reaching significance at thresholds 8, 16 and 32 but not at 4. Because every patient had alopecia, a presumed autoimmune disease, the patients' immune response might differ from that of healthy individuals.

Reading the label with the study, this specimen's time point is: patch test 3, about 24 weeks after DPC sensitization. What the treatment or condition label conveys for this sample: therapeutic diphenylcyclopropenone sensitization with weekly scalp DPC. At every patch-test visit, the blood draw took place before the patch test was put on. Patients were eligible if aged 18 to 70, diagnosed with alopecia and judged suitable for DPC therapy, and pregnant patients were excluded. Total RNA was isolated from unfractionated whole blood collected in Tempus Blood RNA tubes. From the cysteine through the phenylalanine, the CDR3 covers 12 amino acids. The kept DNA is CDR3 alone, 36 bases in frame from the first base. V loses 4 bases, J loses 5 bases, and the germline ends lie 9 bases apart. The germline V gene sets CDR1 to SGHTS and CDR2 to YDEGEE. This clonotype has just a few counts. There is no known antigen for this receptor. No base quality values were provided; no much bigger clone lies one nucleotide off.

The library relied on RACE. Sequencing was performed on a NextSeq 500. During library preparation, unique molecular identifiers were attached to individual cDNA molecules so that TCRs could be counted quantitatively and reproducibly. From each blood RNA sample, both TCR alpha and TCR beta chains were sequenced. In the original analysis: The median number of TCRs per sample was 85,000 to 100,000, ranging from 23,224 to 690,600. The Decombinator software suite was used to annotate V, J and CDR3 in the TCR reads. Every sample was subsampled to the same number of TCRs (28,000) for the PS versus PT1 abundance plots. Expanded TCRs were defined as absent before sensitization and observed at least eight times at the 2-week time point. Clones were called with MiXCR by TCRdb after fastp trimmed the public reads at Q25, and only in-frame beta chains were retained. Rows with one shared CDR3 protein collapse into an entry with the most common genes and DNA. These V and J calls derive from TCRdb rather than the authors' analysis. The sample table holds about 82,000 distinct CDR3 sequences, of which about 10% were seen once. More than 3% of the sample goes to the ten largest clones.

This chain is built from TRBV5-8 and TRBJ1-1, with the identity of the D gene unclear. The sequenced sample was whole blood, obtained in connection with sensitization to the hapten diphenylcyclopropenone (DPC). This clonotype was sampled from a woman aged 45-60 years with alopecia areata. Some clones in this sample may be carry-over from other donors' samples. DNA sequence: TGTGCCAGCAGCCTGGAACGGACTGAAGCTTTCTTT. This yields the protein CASSLERTEAFF.